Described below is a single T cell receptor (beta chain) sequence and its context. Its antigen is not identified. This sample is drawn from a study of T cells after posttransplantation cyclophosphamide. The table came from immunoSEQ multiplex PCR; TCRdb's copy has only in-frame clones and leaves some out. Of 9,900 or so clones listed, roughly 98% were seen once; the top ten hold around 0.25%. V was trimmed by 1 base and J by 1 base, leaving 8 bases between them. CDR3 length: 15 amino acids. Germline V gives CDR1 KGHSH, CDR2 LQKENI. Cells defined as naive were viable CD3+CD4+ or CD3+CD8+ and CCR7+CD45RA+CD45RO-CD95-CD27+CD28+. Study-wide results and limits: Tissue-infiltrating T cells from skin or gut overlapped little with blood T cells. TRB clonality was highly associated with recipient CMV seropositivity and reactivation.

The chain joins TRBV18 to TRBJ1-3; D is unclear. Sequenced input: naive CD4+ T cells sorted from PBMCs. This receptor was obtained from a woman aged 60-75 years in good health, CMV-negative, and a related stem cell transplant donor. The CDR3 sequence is CASSPLRDSGNTIYF. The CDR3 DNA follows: TGTGCCAGCTCACCACTACGGGATTCTGGAAACACCATATATTTT.